Listed below are T cell receptor beta chains from one sample, sequenced in a study of blood T cell repertoires in COVID-19. Measured with immunoSEQ multiplex PCR; TCRdb has only the in-frame clones, and not every one. The sample contains about 400,000 clones, approximately 90% of which appear only once. What was sequenced was peripheral blood. All receptors derive from a woman in her twenties or thirties with acute or convalescent COVID-19. Both conserved end residues are part of each CDR3. Each record gives: J gene, D gene, V gene, CDR3 protein, CDR3 DNA. A D gene is named only where the DNA matches it firmly.

>TRBJ1-4|TRBD1|TRBV6-5
CASASGTGRREKLFF
TGTGCCAGCGCCTCCGGGACAGGGAGGCGGGAAAAACTGTTTTTT
>TRBJ2-7|NA|TRBV6-5
CASSTEFYEQYF
TGTGCCAGCTCGACAGAGTTCTACGAGCAGTACTTC
>TRBJ2-2|TRBD2|TRBV3-1/TRBV3-2
CASSPGGGAGELFF
TGTGCCAGCAGCCCTGGCGGGGGGGCCGGGGAGCTGTTTTTT
>TRBJ2-5|TRBD1|TRBV29-1
CSSKTGGRETQYF
TGCAGCTCAAAGACAGGGGGTAGGGAGACCCAGTACTTC
>TRBJ2-1|TRBD2|TRBV29-1
CSVEVGIAGGPSSYNEQFF
TGCAGCGTTGAAGTGGGGATAGCGGGGGGCCCTAGCTCCTACAATGAGCAGTTCTTC
>TRBJ2-7|TRBD1|TRBV7-2
CASSLGQGASEQYF
TGTGCCAGCAGCTTGGGACAGGGCGCCTCCGAGCAGTACTTC
>TRBJ1-4|NA|TRBV12-3/TRBV12-4
CASSINEKLFF
TGTGCCAGCAGCATTAATGAAAAACTGTTTTTT
>TRBJ2-7|TRBD1|TRBV28
CASIQPGQHYEQYF
TGTGCCAGCATTCAGCCGGGACAGCACTACGAGCAGTACTTC
>TRBJ2-2|TRBD1|TRBV27
CASSLSILTGVTGELFF
TGTGCCAGCAGTTTATCGATTCTGACAGGGGTCACCGGGGAGCTGTTTTTT
>TRBJ2-7|TRBD2|TRBV9
CASSGMVGGSPYEQYF
TGTGCCAGCAGCGGTATGGTGGGGGGGAGCCCCTACGAGCAGTACTTC
>TRBJ2-1|TRBD2|TRBV29-1
CSVVLAGGPSNEQFF
TGCAGCGTTGTACTAGCGGGAGGACCTTCCAATGAGCAGTTCTTC
>TRBJ1-3|NA|TRBV4-1
CASSQSLVNTIYF
TGCGCCAGCAGCCAATCTTTAGTAAACACCATATATTTT
>TRBJ1-1|NA|TRBV5-1
CASSLRGSTEAFF
TGCGCCAGCAGCTTGAGGGGGTCCACTGAAGCTTTCTTT
>TRBJ2-3|NA|TRBV7-6
CASSLVAGPSTDTQYF
TGTGCCAGCAGCTTAGTTGCGGGGCCTAGCACAGATACGCAGTATTTT
>TRBJ2-5|TRBD2|TRBV19
CASSTGTTQETQYF
TGTGCCAGTAGTACCGGGACTACTCAAGAGACCCAGTACTTC
>TRBJ2-1|TRBD2|TRBV7-3
CASSSSGGSYNEQFF
TGTGCCAGCAGCTCTAGCGGGGGTTCTTACAATGAGCAGTTCTTC
>TRBJ1-2|TRBD1|TRBV9
CASSLTGGSGYTF
TGTGCCAGCAGTCTGACAGGGGGCAGTGGCTACACCTTC
>TRBJ2-2|TRBD2|TRBV10-3
CAIRTGTSGMSGELFF
TGTGCCATAAGAACCGGGACTAGCGGGATGTCCGGGGAGCTGTTTTTT
>TRBJ2-3|TRBD2|TRBV5-1
CASSYRPPGLAGGRVDTDTQYF
TGCGCCAGCAGCTACCGCCCCCCGGGACTAGCGGGGGGGCGGGTCGACACAGATACGCAGTATTTT
>TRBJ1-3|TRBD1|TRBV7-9
CASSSDRGSGNTIYF
TGTGCCAGCAGCTCGGACAGGGGCTCTGGAAACACCATATATTTT
>TRBJ1-6|NA|TRBV5-5
CASSLEQPPNSPLHF
TGTGCCAGCAGCTTGGAACAGCCACCTAATTCACCCCTCCACTTT
>TRBJ1-1|NA|TRBV18
CASSGDTANTEAFF
TGTGCCAGCTCAGGCGACACAGCGAACACTGAAGCTTTCTTT
>TRBJ1-6|NA|TRBV3-1/TRBV3-2
CASSYQRVSPLHF
TGTGCCAGCAGTTACCAAAGAGTTTCACCCCTCCACTTT